This T cell receptor beta chain is drawn from a study of blood T cell repertoires in COVID-19. Study-level information: COVID-19 samples, acute and convalescent, were from the United States, Italy and Spain. T cells, B-cell-depleted T cells, or PBMCs provided the cDNA or gDNA that served as material.

Authors' methods: Amplification of reference gene primers provided the estimated nucleated cell counts. Data came from immunoSEQ multiplex PCR; TCRdb stores just in-frame clones and leaves some out. V and J calls and clone size are those listed in that table; D and trimming were worked out from the DNA. The data hold 88,000 or so clones, with 86% observed a single time. J gave up 2 bases and V 4 bases, and 3 bases lay outside the gene matches. CDR1 is SEHNR, CDR2 FQNEAQ, per germline (reference sequence). The CDR3 runs 14 residues. This TCR came from a man between 60 and 70 years old with acute or convalescent COVID-19. Sequenced: peripheral blood. The chain is built from TRBV7-9 and TRBJ2-5; the match to TRBD2 covers 8 bases. The CDR3 sequence is CASSSSGPQETQYF. CDR3 nucleotide sequence: TGTGCCAGCAGCTCTAGCGGGCCGCAAGAGACCCAGTACTTC. Full variable domain (outside the CDR3, taken from reference TRBV7-9 and TRBJ2-5): DTGVSQNPRHKITKRGQNVTFRCDPISEHNRLYWYRQTLGQGPEFLTYFQNEAQLEKSRLLSDRFSAERPKGSFSTLEIQRTEQGDSAMYLCASSSSGPQETQYFGPGTRLLVL.